Listed here are 2 T cell receptor beta chains from one sample, sequenced in a study of identical twins. TCRdb recomputed calls from the 5' RACE reads with MiXCR, one row per CDR3 protein. The table shows 400,000 to 500,000 distinct CDR3 sequences, with 13% to 15% occurring only once. These data were likewise used in another study, on yellow fever vaccine responses in identical twins.

The sequencing sample was made of CD4+ T cells sorted from blood. The source is a woman younger than 35 in good health.

The V and J genes are TRBV20-1 and TRBJ2-7; TRBD2 might be the D (6 bases). This CDR3 has 14 amino acids. The ends were cut back, 3 bases at V and 2 bases at J, with 14 bases in the middle. The germline V gene has CDR1 DFQATT and CDR2 SNEGSKA (reference sequence). CDR3 amino acids: CSASRILATYEQYF. CDR3 sequence (DNA): TGCAGTGCTAGTAGAATCCTAGCGACCTACGAGCAGTACTTC.

This clonotype showed up just a few times. The rearrangement links TRBV20-1 to TRBJ2-1; 9 bases line up with TRBD2. V was clipped by 3 bases and J by 1 base; unmatched bases: 7. The germline gives CDR1 DFQATT, CDR2 SNEGSKA (reference sequence). The CDR3 has 16 residues. The CDR3 reads CSARAASGASYNEQFF. CDR3 bases: TGCAGTGCTAGGGCGGCTAGCGGGGCGTCCTACAATGAGCAGTTCTTC.